The T cell receptor (beta chain) under discussion was sequenced for a study of T cells after yellow fever vaccination (dated by TCRdb to between 2018 and 2021). Study-level background: Libraries from fractions with low cell numbers were prepared with the SMART-Seq v4 Ultra Low Input RNA kit. To follow T-cell clones before and after primary and booster YFV17D yellow fever vaccination, bulk TCR alpha and beta repertoires were sequenced over time. Two healthy male donors, one aged 18 to 30 and one aged 30 to 39 years, were included in the cohort. Blood was collected at multiple timepoints before and after primary and secondary immunization, and bulk PBMC replicates and cell subsets were isolated.

This clonotype appeared a few times. Its antigen has not been determined. Base qualities are missing; no much larger clone stands one base away. TCRdb records Illumina NovaSeq 6000 as the sequencer. TCR cDNA was synthesized by 5'RACE template switching, through which a universal primer site and unique molecular identifiers were introduced. Priming for cDNA synthesis came from both the TCR alpha and TCR beta constant segments. Two PCR steps were used to amplify libraries, with sample barcodes and sequencing adapters being added in the second step. Sequencing of libraries was done on Illumina HiSeq 2500 (2x100 bp) or NovaSeq (2x150 bp). Per the authors' processing: MIGEC handled demultiplexing of reads and collapsing into UMI consensus sequences, while MiXCR performed V(D)J alignment. Clonotypes responding to the vaccine were identified with edgeR on replicate PBMC samples, with the criteria of FDR below 0.01 and a log2 fold change above 5 up to day 15. Each bulk clonotype was labeled CD4 or CD8 based on which sequenced repertoire, CD4 or CD8, contained the clonotype at higher abundance. The public reads were run again by TCRdb, first through fastp at Q25 and then through MiXCR, and only productive beta chains were kept. Rows matching on CDR3 protein sequence are summarized as one entry with the most common DNA and genes. These V and J calls originate from TCRdb's pipeline instead of the authors' own analysis. A total of around 250,000 distinct CDR3 sequences appear in this sample, roughly 4.8% of them only once. The ten biggest clones cover roughly 3.3% of the sample.

From its cysteine to its phenylalanine, the CDR3 spans 15 amino acids. The DNA shown is the 45-base CDR3, in frame from base 1. The germline V gene yields MDHEN for CDR1 and SYDVKM for CDR2. Trimming costs V 4 bases and J 0 bases, and their ends lie 9 bases apart. In the paper's terms, the treatment or condition label means: live attenuated yellow fever vaccine strain. PBMCs were isolated from peripheral blood using a standard Ficoll-Paque protocol. CD4 and CD8 T-cell fractions were isolated with Dynabeads CD4 and CD8 positive selection kits. TriZol was used to extract RNA from bulk PBMCs, from CD4 and CD8 fractions, and from dextramer-positive and dextramer-negative fractions. Points the paper makes about the study in general: A small fraction of clonotypes showed up in both the CD4 and CD8 compartments, probably as a result of convergent recombination. Because the study included only a couple of donors, the extent to which the findings can be generalized is limited. After the booster, most clones that had expanded after primary vaccination were detected again (approximately 97% of CD4 and roughly nine tenths of CD8), suggesting broad maintenance of memory. Computational filtering was required because FACS-sorted repertoires could contain abundant contaminating clonotypes from the bulk population. Compared with the primary T-cell response, the secondary T-cell response was faster but weaker, reaching its peak on day 5 rather than on day 15.

The sequence is built from TRBV28 and TRBJ1-4; the D gene identity is not certain. The sequence was obtained from a young man who received the YFV17D yellow fever vaccine. Here the sequenced sample was CD4+ T cells sorted from PBMCs, taken on the day of the yellow fever booster vaccination. The CDR3 protein sequence reads: CASSSRASTNEKLFF. In nucleotide form, the sequence is TGTGCCAGCAGTTCCCGGGCCTCAACTAATGAAAAACTGTTTTTT.